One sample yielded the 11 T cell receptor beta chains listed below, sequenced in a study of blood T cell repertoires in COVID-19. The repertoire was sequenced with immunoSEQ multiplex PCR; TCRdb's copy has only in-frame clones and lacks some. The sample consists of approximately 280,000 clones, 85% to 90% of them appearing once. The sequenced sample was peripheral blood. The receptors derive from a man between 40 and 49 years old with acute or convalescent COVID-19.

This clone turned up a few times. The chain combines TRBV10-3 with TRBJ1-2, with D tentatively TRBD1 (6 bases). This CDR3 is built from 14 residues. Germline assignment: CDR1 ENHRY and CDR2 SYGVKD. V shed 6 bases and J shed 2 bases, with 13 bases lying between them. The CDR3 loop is CAISPQQGNYGYTF. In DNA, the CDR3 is TGTGCCATCAGCCCGCAACAGGGAAACTATGGCTACACCTTC.

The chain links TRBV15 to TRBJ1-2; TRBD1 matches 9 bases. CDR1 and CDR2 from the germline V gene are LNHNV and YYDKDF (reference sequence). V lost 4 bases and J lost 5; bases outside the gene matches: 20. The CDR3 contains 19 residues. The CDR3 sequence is CATSTSTPGQGSRSYGYTF. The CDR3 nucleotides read TGTGCCACCAGCACGTCAACCCCGGGACAGGGCTCAAGGAGTTATGGCTACACCTTC.

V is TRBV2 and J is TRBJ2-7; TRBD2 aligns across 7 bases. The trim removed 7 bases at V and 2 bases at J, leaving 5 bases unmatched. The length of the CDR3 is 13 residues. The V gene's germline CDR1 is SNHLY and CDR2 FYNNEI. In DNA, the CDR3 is TGTGCCAGCATCGGACGGGGGGCCTACGAGCAGTACTTC. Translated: CASIGRGAYEQYF.

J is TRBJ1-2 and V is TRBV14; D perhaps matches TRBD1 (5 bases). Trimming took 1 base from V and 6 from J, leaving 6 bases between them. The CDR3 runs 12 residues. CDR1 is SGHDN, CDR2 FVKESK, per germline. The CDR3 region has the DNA TGTGCCAGCAGCCAAGTCAGGGATGGCTACACCTTC. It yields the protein CASSQVRDGYTF.

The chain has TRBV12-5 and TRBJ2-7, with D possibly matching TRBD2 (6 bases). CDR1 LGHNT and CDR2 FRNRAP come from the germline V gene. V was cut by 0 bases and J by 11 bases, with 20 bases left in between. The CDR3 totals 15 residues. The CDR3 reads CASGLVSGTAAVEYF. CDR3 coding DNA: TGTGCTAGTGGTTTGGTTTCCGGGACTGCCGCCGTAGAGTACTTC.

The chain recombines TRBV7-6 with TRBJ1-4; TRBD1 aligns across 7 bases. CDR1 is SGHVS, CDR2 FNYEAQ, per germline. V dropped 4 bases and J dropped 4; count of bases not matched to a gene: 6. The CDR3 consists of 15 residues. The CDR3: CASSSTGDLNEKLFF. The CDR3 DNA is TGTGCCAGCAGCTCTACAGGGGACCTTAATGAAAAACTGTTTTTT.

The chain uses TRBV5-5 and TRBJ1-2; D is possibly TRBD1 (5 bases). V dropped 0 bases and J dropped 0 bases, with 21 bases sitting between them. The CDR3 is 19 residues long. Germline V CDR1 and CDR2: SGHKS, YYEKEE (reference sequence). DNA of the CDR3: TGTGCCAGCAGCTTGGGGGTCCTTGCGGGGCGCCCCCCTAACTATGGCTACACCTTC. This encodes CASSLGVLAGRPPNYGYTF.

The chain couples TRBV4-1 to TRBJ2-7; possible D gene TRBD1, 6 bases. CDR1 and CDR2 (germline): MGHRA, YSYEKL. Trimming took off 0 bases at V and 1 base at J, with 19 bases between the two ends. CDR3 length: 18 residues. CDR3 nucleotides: TGCGCCAGCAGCCAAGAGGACAGTTCCACTTACTCGTCCTACGAGCAGTACTTC. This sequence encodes CASSQEDSSTYSSYEQYF.

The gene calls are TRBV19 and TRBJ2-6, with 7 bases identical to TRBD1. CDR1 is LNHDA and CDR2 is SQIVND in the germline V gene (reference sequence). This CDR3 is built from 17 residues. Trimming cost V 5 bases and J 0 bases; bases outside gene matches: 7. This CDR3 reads CASSPSGQISGANVLTF. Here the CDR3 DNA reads TGTGCCAGTAGTCCTTCGGGACAGATCTCTGGGGCCAACGTCCTGACTTTC.

CDR3 region: CAWRETGNEQFF. The CDR3 DNA is TGTGCCTGGAGGGAAACAGGGAATGAGCAGTTCTTC. This chain links TRBV30 with TRBJ2-1; possible D gene TRBD1, 6 bases. Trimming took 3 bases from V and 7 from J, leaving 10 bases between them. From germline, CDR1 is GTSNPN and CDR2 SVGIG (reference sequence). CDR3 length: 12 residues. Together with reference TRBV30 and TRBJ2-1, the CDR3 gives the full variable domain: SQTIHQWPATLVQPVGSPLSLECTVEGTSNPNLYWYRQAAGRGLQLLFYSVGIGQISSEVPQNLSASRPQDRQFILSSKKLLLSDSGFYLCAWRETGNEQFFGPGTRLTVL.

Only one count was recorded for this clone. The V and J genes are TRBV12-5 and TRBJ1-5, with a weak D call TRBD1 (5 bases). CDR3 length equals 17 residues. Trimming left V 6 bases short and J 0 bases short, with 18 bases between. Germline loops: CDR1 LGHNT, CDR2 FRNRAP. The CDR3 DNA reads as TGTGCTAGTGGGGGAGGGGAAGTGGTGAGTAGCAATCAGCCCCAGCATTTT. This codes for CASGGGEVVSSNQPQHF.